This T cell receptor beta chain was documented in a study of neoadjuvant anti-PD-1 for oral cavity cancer. Study-level background: Around day 43, patients without progression received a fourth nivolumab dose before surgery.

Time point indicated: after neoadjuvant nivolumab, at surgical resection. Patients had newly diagnosed, untreated stage II-IVA oral cavity squamous cell carcinoma. Only in-frame clones appear in the TCRdb table, and some are missing; sequencing was by immunoSEQ multiplex PCR. The data contain thousands of clones, about 81% of them singletons. Germline V CDR1 and CDR2: SGHRS, YFSETQ. The CDR3 runs 15 residues. Trimming took 5 bases from V and 4 from J; bases not matched to a gene: 5. This clonotype was sampled from a person aged 35 to 85 with oral cavity squamous cell carcinoma. The chain is built from TRBV5-1 and TRBJ2-5; 13 nucleotides match TRBD2. The sample here was PBMCs, taken after nivolumab (anti-PD-1) treatment. The CDR3 loop is CASSSGLAGVETQYF. The CDR3 nucleotides are TGCGCCAGCAGTTCCGGACTAGCGGGAGTAGAGACCCAGTACTTC.